This T cell receptor beta chain comes out of a study of early T cells in non-severe SARS-CoV-2 infection. This clonotype was observed a few times. CDR3 size: 12 residues. The trim removed 5 bases at V and 12 bases at J, leaving 7 bases unmatched. TCRdb analysed the 5' RACE reads with MiXCR anew, one entry per CDR3 protein. The profile covers about 69,000 distinct CDR3 sequences, with 10% to 15% appearing a single time and 5% to 7.5% taken by the ten largest. The source is an adult who was a healthcare worker with PCR-confirmed SARS-CoV-2 infection or an uninfected control (not recorded which). This sequence joins TRBV12-3 or TRBV12-4 and TRBJ2-1, with TRBD1 matching over 7 bases. Sample: whole blood. The CDR3 spells CASSGQAWGQFF. Written as DNA, the CDR3 is TGTGCCAGCAGTGGACAGGCCTGGGGGCAGTTCTTC.